This T cell receptor beta chain was obtained from a study of T cells after yellow fever vaccination. The overall study: Fractions with few cells were prepared using SMART-Seq v4 Ultra Low Input. Study-level points and caveats: At around 95% for CD4 and about 87% for CD8, most primary-vaccination clones showed up again after the booster. Researchers report a weaker secondary response that nonetheless peaked faster, day 5 versus 15.

The CDR3 spans 14 residues. Germline V gene data show CDR1 as LNHDA and CDR2 as SQIVND (reference sequence). V was clipped by 5 bases and J by 4 bases, with 15 bases between them. MiXCR, applied by TCRdb to the 5' RACE reads, yields one record per CDR3 protein. The table records about 500,000 distinct CDR3 sequences, around 16% of them present only once. Only a few counts were recorded for this clonotype. Its antigen is not identified. Material: PBMCs, obtained 5 to 6 days after the first yellow fever vaccination. The receptor comes from a man aged 18 to 30 who received the YFV17D yellow fever vaccine. This chain connects TRBV19 to TRBJ2-7; tentative D call: TRBD2 (6 bases). In DNA, the CDR3 is TGTGCCAGTAGTGTACCGGGACTGCGGTACGAGCAGTACTTC. Translated: CASSVPGLRYEQYF. The full variable domain, completed using reference TRBV19 and TRBJ2-7, is DGGITQSPKYLFRKEGQNVTLSCEQNLNHDAMYWYRQDPGQGLRLIYYSQIVNDFQKGDIAEGYSVSREKKESFPLTVTSAQKNPTAFYLCASSVPGLRYEQYFGPGTRLTVT.